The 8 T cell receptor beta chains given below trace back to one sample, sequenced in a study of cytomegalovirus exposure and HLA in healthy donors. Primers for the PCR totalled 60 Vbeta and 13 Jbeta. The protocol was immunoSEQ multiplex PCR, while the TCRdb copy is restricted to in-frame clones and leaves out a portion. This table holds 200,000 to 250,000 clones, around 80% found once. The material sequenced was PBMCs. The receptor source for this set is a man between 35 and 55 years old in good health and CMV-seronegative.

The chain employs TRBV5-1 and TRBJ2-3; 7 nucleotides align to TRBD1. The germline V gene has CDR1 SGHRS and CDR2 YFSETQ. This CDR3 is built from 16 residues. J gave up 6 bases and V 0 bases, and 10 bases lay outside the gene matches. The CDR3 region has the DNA TGCGCCAGCAGCTTGGCCCGACAGGGATTGCTCGATACGCAGTATTTT. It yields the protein CASSLARQGLLDTQYF.

The CDR3 protein is CATSSLGRRNEQFF. The CDR3 nucleotides read TGTGCCACCAGCAGTCTTGGGAGGCGGAATGAGCAGTTCTTC. V is TRBV15 and J is TRBJ2-1; D possibly corresponds to TRBD2 (6 bases). Deletions cut 3 bases from V and 7 bases from J, with 13 bases between. The CDR3 runs 14 residues. CDR1 and CDR2 (germline): LNHNV, YYDKDF (reference sequence).

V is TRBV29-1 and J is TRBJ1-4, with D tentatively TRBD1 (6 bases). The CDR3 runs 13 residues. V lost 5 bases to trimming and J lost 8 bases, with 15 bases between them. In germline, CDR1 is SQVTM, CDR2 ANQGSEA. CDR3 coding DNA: TGCAGCGTTCAGCGGGGGCTAGGGGAAAAACTGTTTTTT. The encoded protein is CSVQRGLGEKLFF.

CDR3 region: CASEKRATYNEQFF. The CDR3 bases are TGTGCCAGCGAAAAGCGGGCCACCTACAATGAGCAGTTCTTC. The J gene is TRBJ2-1, the V gene TRBV5-6; D may be TRBD2 (6 bases). Germline CDR1 and CDR2: SGHDT and YYEEEE. The V and J ends lost 7 bases and 2 bases respectively, with 13 bases between them. The CDR3 runs 14 residues.

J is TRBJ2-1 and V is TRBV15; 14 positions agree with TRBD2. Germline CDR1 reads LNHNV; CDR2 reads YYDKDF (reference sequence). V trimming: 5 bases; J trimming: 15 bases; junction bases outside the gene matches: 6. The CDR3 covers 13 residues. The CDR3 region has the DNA TGTGCCACCAGCGGGGGACTAGCGGGAGAACGGTTCTTC. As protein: CATSGGLAGERFF.

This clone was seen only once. DNA of the CDR3: TGTGCCAGCAGCACCTCACAGGGGGCGACAGGGGAGCTGTTTTTT. It is translated as CASSTSQGATGELFF. The J gene is TRBJ2-2, the V gene TRBV7-3; TRBD1 aligns across 9 bases. CDR1 is SGHTA, CDR2 FQGTGA, per germline. The V gene end was trimmed by 5 bases and the J gene end by 8 bases; junction bases not matched to a gene: 9. The CDR3 totals 15 residues.

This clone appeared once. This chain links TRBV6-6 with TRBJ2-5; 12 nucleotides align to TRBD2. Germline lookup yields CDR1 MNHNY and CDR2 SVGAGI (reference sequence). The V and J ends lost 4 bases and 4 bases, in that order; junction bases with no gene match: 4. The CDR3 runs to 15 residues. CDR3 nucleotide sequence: TGTGCCAGCAGTTCCGGACTAGCGGGAAGAGAGACCCAGTACTTC. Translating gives CASSSGLAGRETQYF.

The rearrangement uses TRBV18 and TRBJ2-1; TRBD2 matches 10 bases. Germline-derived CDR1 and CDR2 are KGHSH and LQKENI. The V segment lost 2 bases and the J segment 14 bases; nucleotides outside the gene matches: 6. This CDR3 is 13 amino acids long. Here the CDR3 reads CASSPGTSESEFF. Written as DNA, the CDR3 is TGTGCCAGCTCACCAGGGACTAGCGAATCGGAGTTCTTC.